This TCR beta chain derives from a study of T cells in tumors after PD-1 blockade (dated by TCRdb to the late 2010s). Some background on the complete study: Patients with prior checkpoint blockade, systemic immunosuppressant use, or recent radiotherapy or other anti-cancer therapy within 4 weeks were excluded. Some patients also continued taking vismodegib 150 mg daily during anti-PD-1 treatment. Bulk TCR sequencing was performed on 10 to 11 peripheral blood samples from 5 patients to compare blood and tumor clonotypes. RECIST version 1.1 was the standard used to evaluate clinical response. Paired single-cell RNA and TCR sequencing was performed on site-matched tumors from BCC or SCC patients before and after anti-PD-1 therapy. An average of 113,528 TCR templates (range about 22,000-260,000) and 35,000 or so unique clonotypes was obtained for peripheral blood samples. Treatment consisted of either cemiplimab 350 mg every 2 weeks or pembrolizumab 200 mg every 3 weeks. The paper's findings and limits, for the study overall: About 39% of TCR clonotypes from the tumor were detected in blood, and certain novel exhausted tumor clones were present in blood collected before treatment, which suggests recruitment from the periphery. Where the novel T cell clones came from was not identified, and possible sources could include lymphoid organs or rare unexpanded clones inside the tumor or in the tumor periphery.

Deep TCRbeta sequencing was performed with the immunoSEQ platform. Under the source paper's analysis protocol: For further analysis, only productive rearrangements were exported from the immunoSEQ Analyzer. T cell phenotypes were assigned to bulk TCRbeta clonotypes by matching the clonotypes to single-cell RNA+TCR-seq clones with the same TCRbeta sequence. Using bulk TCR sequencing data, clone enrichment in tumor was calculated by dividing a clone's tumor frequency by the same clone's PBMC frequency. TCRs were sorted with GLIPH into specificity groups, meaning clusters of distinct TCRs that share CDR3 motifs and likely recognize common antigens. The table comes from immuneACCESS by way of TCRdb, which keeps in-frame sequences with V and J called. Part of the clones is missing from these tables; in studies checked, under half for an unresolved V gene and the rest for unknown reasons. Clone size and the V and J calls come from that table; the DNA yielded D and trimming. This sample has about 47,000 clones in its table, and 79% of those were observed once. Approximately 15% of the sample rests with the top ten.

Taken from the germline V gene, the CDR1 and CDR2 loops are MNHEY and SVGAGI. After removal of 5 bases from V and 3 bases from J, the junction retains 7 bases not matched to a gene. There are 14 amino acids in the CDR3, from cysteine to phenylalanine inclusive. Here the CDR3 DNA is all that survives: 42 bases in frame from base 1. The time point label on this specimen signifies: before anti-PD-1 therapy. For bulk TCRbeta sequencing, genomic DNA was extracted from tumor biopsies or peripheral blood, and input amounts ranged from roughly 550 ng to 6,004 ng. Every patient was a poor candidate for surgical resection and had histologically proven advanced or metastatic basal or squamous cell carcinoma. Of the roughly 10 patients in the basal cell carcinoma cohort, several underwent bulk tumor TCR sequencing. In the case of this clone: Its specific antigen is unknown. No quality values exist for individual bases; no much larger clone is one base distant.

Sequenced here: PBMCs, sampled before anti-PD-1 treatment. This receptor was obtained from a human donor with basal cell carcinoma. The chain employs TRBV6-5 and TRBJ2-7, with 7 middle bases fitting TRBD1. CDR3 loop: CASSRQGFVYEQYF. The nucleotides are TGTGCCAGCAGTAGACAGGGCTTCGTCTACGAGCAGTACTTC.